This T cell receptor beta chain is drawn from a study of cytomegalovirus exposure and HLA in healthy donors. The PCR had 60 Vbeta and 13 Jbeta primers. Sequencing used immunoSEQ multiplex PCR; TCRdb keeps in-frame clones, though not all of them. The sample includes more than 150,000 clones, more than 65% seen only once; the top ten take approximately 1.2%. Trimming cost V 5 bases and J 10 bases, with 9 bases left between them. The CDR3 sequence is 11 residues long. Looked up from germline, CDR1 is SEHNR and CDR2 is FQNEAQ (reference sequence). Study-wide findings and caveats: HLA-A and HLA-B allele assignments for most subjects were reportedly predicted accurately using TCR beta sequences. For most TCR sequences rarity was the rule, although some public TCRs occurred in many donors. In terms of immune exposure information, only CMV serostatus was available. A later analysis associated under 20,000 TCR beta sequences with HLA alleles at a 0.05 false discovery rate.

In the case of this clone: The antigen is not known.

The chain carries TRBV7-9 and TRBJ2-1; D possibly corresponds to TRBD2 (5 bases). The TCR sequence derives from a man aged 50 to 60 in good health and CMV-seropositive. The sample taken for sequencing was PBMCs. The CDR3 sequence is CASSPPSEQFF. For the CDR3, the DNA is TGTGCCAGCAGCCCCCCTAGCGAGCAGTTCTTC. Together with reference TRBV7-9 and TRBJ2-1, the CDR3 gives the full variable domain: DTGVSQNPRHKITKRGQNVTFRCDPISEHNRLYWYRQTLGQGPEFLTYFQNEAQLEKSRLLSDRFSAERPKGSFSTLEIQRTEQGDSAMYLCASSPPSEQFFGPGTRLTVL.